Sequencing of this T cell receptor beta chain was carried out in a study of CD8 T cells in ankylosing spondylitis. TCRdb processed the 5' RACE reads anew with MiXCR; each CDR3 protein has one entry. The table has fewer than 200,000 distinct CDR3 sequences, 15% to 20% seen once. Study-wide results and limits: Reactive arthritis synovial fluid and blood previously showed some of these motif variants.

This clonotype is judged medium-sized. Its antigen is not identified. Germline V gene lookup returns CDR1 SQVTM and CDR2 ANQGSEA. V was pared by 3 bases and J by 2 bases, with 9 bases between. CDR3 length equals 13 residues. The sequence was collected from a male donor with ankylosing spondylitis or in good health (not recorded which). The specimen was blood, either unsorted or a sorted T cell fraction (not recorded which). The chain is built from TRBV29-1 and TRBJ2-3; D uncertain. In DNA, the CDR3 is TGCAGCGTTGATAATGGCTACACAGATACGCAGTATTTT. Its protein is CSVDNGYTDTQYF.